The T cell receptor (beta chain) under discussion was sequenced for a study of blood T cells in healthy people across ages (dated by TCRdb to between 2014 and 2017). Context from the whole study: In model experiments, roughly one uniquely barcoded TCR beta cDNA molecule per two T cells was captured by template switching. The donors were divided into four age groups: young (average 16 years), middle-aged (about 39), aged (approximately 59) and long-lived (about 90). Age-related changes in TCR beta repertoire diversity were measured in the study by deep sequencing normalized with unique cDNA molecular identifiers. Donors of different ages were randomly distributed across sequencing lanes to avoid experimental bias. For two donors (one aged 18 to 30 and one aged 80 or older), the study analyzed two additional independent replicas of 1 million unique cDNA reads from the same blood draw.

Study-wide findings and limitations: Observed TCR beta diversity per million T cells fell roughly linearly with age, and a significant reduction was already apparent by age around 44. A strong correlation was found between observed TCR beta diversity and the percentage of naive T cells measured by flow cytometry. Conclusive comparison of naive and antigen-experienced compartments was prevented by the profiling of bulk unsorted PBMCs. Estimates of total diversity based on one million sequenced T cells were considered lower bounds and underestimates. Because the CMV infection status of the donors was unknown, age-related changes in expanded clonotypes may potentially have been confounded. Compared with the aged group, the long-lived group had more naive CD4+ T cells, fewer expanded clones and increased TCR diversity, suggesting age selection.

V was cut back by 2 bases and J by 2 bases, leaving a gap of 9 bases between them. The germline V gene sets CDR1 to ENHRY and CDR2 to SYGVKD. The cysteine opens and the phenylalanine closes a CDR3 of 14 amino acids. The DNA shown is the 42-base CDR3, in frame from base 1. Library generation was performed with 5' RACE. The sequencer was an Illumina HiSeq 2500. A second about 7 to 11 cycle PCR used a sample-barcoded 5' primer and a J-beta primer mix. Each TCR beta cDNA molecule received a unique molecular identifier from a template-switch 5' adaptor carrying 12 random nucleotides. Each sample yielded at least 2.5 million CDR3-containing paired-end reads. First-strand cDNA was synthesized from all RNA with the Mint cDNA synthesis kit, primed by a TRBC-specific oligonucleotide. Following uracil-DNA glycosylase treatment, a first 18-cycle PCR with universal primers M1SS and BC2_uni_R was performed on all cDNA. Per the authors' processing: For normalization, 1 million high-quality reads, each with a distinct molecular identifier, were randomly selected from each sample. Instead of being binned into consensus sequences, reads that shared molecular identifiers were thrown out. CDR3 identification, clonotype clustering and error correction used MiTCR with a Q25 quality threshold and the strictest error-elimination algorithm. A nonparametric unseen species model with Euler transformation was used to estimate lower-bound total TCR beta diversity. The public reads were run again by TCRdb, first through fastp at Q25 and then through MiXCR, and only productive beta chains were kept. Rows merge per CDR3 protein into single entries with the most common DNA and genes. The V and J calls here are based on TCRdb, not the publication. The sample data list some 1 million distinct CDR3 sequences, and over 35% of these were observed just once. The leading ten clones occupy 15% to 20% of the sample.

Systemically healthy Caucasian individuals from Russia, 39 in total and aged about 6 to 95 years, were included as donors. Around 10 milliliters of peripheral blood were drawn from each donor into EDTA-treated Vacutainer tubes. Ficoll-Paque density-gradient centrifugation was used to isolate PBMCs, with at least 6 million per sample. Trizol reagent was used to extract total RNA from PBMCs, with at least 5 micrograms per sample. Naive CD45RAhigh/CD27high T cell percentages were measured by flow cytometry on a PBMC aliquot from every donor. This clonotype was observed at least ten times. It lacks a known antigen. No base quality information exists; no much larger clone differs at one position.

The material sequenced was blood. The TCR originated in an older woman in good health. The receptor chain draws on TRBV10-3 and TRBJ2-5, with TRBD1 tentatively as D gene (6 bases match). Here is the DNA: TGTGCCATCAGTGAGGGACAGACTCAAGAGACCCAGTACTTC. Its amino acids are CAISEGQTQETQYF.